A single sample gave rise to the 6 T cell receptor beta chains below, sequenced in a study of cytomegalovirus exposure and HLA in healthy donors. Use of 60 Vbeta and 13 Jbeta primers characterized the PCR. Assay used: immunoSEQ multiplex PCR; TCRdb lists only in-frame clones, some missing. The data show about 270,000 clones, 65% to 85% seen once. The source material was PBMCs. The receptors stem from a female donor in good health and CMV-seronegative.

This chain uses TRBV6-1 with TRBJ1-4; D is possibly TRBD1 (5 bases). V lost 8 bases to trimming and J lost 8 bases, with 15 bases between them. CDR3 length: 13 amino acids. CDR1 is MNHNS, CDR2 SASEGT, per germline. The CDR3 is CASVGRGGEKLFF. In DNA, the CDR3 is TGTGCCAGCGTAGGACGGGGGGGAGAAAAACTGTTTTTT.

The chain joins TRBV6-6 to TRBJ2-5; the match to TRBD2 covers 9 bases. The V segment lost 4 bases and the J segment 2 bases; nucleotides outside the gene matches: 5. The CDR3 has 15 residues. In germline, CDR1 is MNHNY, CDR2 SVGAGI (reference sequence). The CDR3 is CASSLAGAGQETQYF. The CDR3 nucleotides are TGTGCCAGCAGTTTAGCGGGAGCGGGGCAAGAGACCCAGTACTTC.

Details on this clone: The sample carries other DNA sequences with the same CDR3. The J gene is TRBJ1-4, the V gene TRBV4-1; TRBD1 agrees at 10 bases. Germline CDR1 reads MGHRA; CDR2 reads YSYEKL. V shed 0 bases and J 1 base; nucleotides not matched to a gene: 5. The CDR3 extends over 18 amino acids. CDR3 bases: TGCGCCAGCAGCCAAGACCGGGACAGGGGAATAACTAATGAAAAACTGTTTTTT. This encodes CASSQDRDRGITNEKLFF.

The CDR3 DNA sequence: TGTGCCAGCAGCTTGGGTTCCTCAGGGTCTGGGGCCAACGTCCTGACTTTC. Translating gives CASSLGSSGSGANVLTF. The V and J genes are TRBV5-5 and TRBJ2-6, with D tentatively TRBD1 (5 bases). There are 17 residues in the CDR3. Germline loops: CDR1 SGHKS, CDR2 YYEKEE (reference sequence). Trimming pared 0 bases from V and 1 base from J, leaving 11 bases between. Full variable domain (remainder filled in from reference TRBV5-5 and TRBJ2-6): DAGVTQSPTHLIKTRGQQVTLRCSPISGHKSVSWYQQVLGQGPQFIFQYYEKEERGRGNFPDRFSARQFPNYSSELNVNALLLGDSALYLCASSLGSSGSGANVLTFGAGSRLTVL.

This chain links TRBV27 with TRBJ2-3, with 12 bases that match TRBD2. The CDR3 consists of 15 residues. V dropped 4 bases and J dropped 5; count of bases not matched to a gene: 4. CDR1 and CDR2 (germline): MNHEY, SMNVEV (reference sequence). CDR3 residues: CASSSRLAGEDTQYF. As DNA, the CDR3 is TGTGCCAGCAGTTCTAGACTAGCGGGAGAAGATACGCAGTATTTT.

The chain joins TRBV10-3 to TRBJ2-5; TRBD2 matches 7 bases. V shed 4 bases and J 3 bases; nucleotides not matched to a gene: 5. Germline assignment: CDR1 ENHRY and CDR2 SYGVKD. The CDR3 covers 14 residues. This CDR3 reads CAISAASGKETQYF. The CDR3 nucleotides are TGTGCCATCAGTGCAGCTAGCGGAAAAGAGACCCAGTACTTC.